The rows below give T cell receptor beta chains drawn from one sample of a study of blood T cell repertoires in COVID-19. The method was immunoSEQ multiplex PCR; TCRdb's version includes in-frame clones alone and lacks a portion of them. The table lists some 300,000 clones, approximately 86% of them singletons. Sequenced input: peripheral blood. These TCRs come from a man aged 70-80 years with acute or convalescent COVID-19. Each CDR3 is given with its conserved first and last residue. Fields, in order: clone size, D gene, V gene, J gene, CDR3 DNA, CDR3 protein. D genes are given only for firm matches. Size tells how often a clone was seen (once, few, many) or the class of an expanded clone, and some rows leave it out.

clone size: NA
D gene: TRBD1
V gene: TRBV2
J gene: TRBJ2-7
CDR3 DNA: TGTGCCAGTCGGACAGGAATCTCCTACGAGCAGTACTTC
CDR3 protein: CASRTGISYEQYF

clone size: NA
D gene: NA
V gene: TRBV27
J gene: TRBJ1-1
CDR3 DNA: TGTGCCAGCAGTTTACGGGTGGGGAACACTGAAGCTTTCTTT
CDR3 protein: CASSLRVGNTEAFF

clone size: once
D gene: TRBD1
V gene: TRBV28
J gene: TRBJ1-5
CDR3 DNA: TGTGCCAGCAATTCCGGGACAGGGGCACAGCCCCAGCATTTT
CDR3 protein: CASNSGTGAQPQHF

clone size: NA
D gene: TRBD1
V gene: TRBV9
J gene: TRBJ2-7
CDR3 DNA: TGTGCCAGCAGCGCGGGGACAGGCCACTACGAGCAGTACTTC
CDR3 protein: CASSAGTGHYEQYF

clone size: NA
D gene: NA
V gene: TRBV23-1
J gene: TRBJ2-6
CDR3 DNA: TGCGCCAGCAGTCAATGGGCGCGGGGGCCGTCTGGGGCCAACGTCCTGACTTTC
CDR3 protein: CASSQWARGPSGANVLTF

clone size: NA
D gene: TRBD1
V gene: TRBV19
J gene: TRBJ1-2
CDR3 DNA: TGTGCCAGTAGTCCAACGGGACAGGGCTATGGCTACACCTTC
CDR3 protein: CASSPTGQGYGYTF

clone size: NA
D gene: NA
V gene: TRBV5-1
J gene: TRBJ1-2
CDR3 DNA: TGCGCCAGCAGCTTGGGGGGGCCTAACTATGGCTACACCTTC
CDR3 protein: CASSLGGPNYGYTF

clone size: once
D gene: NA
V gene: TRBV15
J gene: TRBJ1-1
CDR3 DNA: TGTGCCACCAGCAGAGTTACAGGGACTAGGATGTACGAGTGGGCTTTCTTT
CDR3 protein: CATSRVTGTRMYEWAFF

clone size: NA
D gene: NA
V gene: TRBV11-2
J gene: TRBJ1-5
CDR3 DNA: TGTGCCAGCAGCTATGCAGGTAGCAATCAGCCCCAGCATTTT
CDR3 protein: CASSYAGSNQPQHF

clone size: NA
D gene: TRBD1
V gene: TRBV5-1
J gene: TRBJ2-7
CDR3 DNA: TGCGCCAGCAGCTACGGGACAGGGGAGATCTACGAGCAGTACTTC
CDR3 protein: CASSYGTGEIYEQYF

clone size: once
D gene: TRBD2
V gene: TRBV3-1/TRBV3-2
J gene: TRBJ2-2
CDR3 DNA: TGTGCCAGCAGACCGGCGGGAGGGTTTTCCGGGGAGCTGTTTTTT
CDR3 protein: CASRPAGGFSGELFF

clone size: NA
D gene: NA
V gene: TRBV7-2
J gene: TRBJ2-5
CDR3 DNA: TGTGCCAGCAGCTTATCGCGAGCCCAAGAGACCCAGTACTTC
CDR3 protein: CASSLSRAQETQYF

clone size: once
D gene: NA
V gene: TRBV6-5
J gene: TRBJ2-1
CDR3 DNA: TGTGCCAGCAGTATTAGCGGACATGTGGGCAATGAGCAGTTCTTC
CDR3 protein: CASSISGHVGNEQFF

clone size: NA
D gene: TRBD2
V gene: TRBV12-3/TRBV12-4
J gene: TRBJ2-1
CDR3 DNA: TGTGCCAGCAGGCCGACTAGCGGGGGTCCGTTCTTC
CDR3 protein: CASRPTSGGPFF

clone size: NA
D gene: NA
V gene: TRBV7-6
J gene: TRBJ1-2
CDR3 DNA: TGTGCCAGCAGCTTAGACCCCGATGCAGGGATCAATGGCTACACCTTC
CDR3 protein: CASSLDPDAGINGYTF

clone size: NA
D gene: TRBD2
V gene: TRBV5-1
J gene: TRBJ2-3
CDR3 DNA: TGCGCCAGCAGCGAGGGGACTAGCGGGATTTTGGCAGATACGCAGTATTTT
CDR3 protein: CASSEGTSGILADTQYF

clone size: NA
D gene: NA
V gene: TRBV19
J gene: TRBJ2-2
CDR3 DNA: TGTGCCAGTGGCCAGTATAACACCGGGGAGCTGTTTTTT
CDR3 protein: CASGQYNTGELFF

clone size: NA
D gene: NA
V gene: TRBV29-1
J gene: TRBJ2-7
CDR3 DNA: TGCAGCGTTGCGCAGGGATCCTACGAGCAGTACTTC
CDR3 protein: CSVAQGSYEQYF

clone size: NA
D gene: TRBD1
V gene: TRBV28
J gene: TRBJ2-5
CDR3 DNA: TGTGCCAGCAGTTATCGGACAGGGGAGACCCAGTACTTC
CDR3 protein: CASSYRTGETQYF

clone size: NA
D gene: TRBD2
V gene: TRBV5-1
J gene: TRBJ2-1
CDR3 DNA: TGCGCCAGCAGCTTGGACGGGAGGGAGAATGAGCAGTTCTTC
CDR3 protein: CASSLDGRENEQFF

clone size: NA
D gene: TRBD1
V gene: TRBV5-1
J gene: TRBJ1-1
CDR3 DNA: TGCGCCAGCAGCCCGACGGCGGGACAGGAGAACACTGAAGCTTTCTTT
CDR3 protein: CASSPTAGQENTEAFF

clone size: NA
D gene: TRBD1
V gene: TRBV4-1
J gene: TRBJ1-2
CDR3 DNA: TGCGCCAGCAGCCAAGAAGGGACAGGGGGCGTCGGGGGCTACACCTTC
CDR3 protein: CASSQEGTGGVGGYTF

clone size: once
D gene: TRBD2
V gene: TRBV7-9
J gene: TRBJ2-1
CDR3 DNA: TGTGCCAGCAGCCAACTAGCGGGTGTCAATGAGCAGTTCTTC
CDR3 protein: CASSQLAGVNEQFF

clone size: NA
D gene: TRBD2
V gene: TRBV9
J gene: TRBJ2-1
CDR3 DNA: TGTGCCAGCAGCGTAGAATTTAGCGGGAGAAATATATTCTTC
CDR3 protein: CASSVEFSGRNIFF

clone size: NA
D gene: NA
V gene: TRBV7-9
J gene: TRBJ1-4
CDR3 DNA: TGTGCCAGCAGCTCGTTATCTACAGGGCGAGGTGAAAAACTGTTTTTT
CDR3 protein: CASSSLSTGRGEKLFF

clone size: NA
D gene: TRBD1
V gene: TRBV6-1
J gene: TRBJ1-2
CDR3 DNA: TGTGCCAGCAGTGAAAAAAGGACAGGTCCCTACACCTTC
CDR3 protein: CASSEKRTGPYTF

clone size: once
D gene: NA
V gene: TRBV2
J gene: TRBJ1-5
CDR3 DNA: TGTGCCAGCAGTGACAGGGAAAGCAATCAGCCCCAGCATTTT
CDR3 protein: CASSDRESNQPQHF

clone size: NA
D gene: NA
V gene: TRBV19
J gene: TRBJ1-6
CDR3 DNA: TGTGCCAGTAGTATTGCGACACCTTATAATTCACCCCTCCACTTT
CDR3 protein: CASSIATPYNSPLHF

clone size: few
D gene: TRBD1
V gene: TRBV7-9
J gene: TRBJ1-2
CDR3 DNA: TGTGCCAGCAGCCATATACCGGGACAGTTGTTCTATGGCTACACCTTC
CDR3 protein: CASSHIPGQLFYGYTF

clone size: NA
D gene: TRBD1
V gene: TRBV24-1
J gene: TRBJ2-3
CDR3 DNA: TGTGCCACCAGTGATCGACAGGGGGCTATAACAGATACGCAGTATTTT
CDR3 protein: CATSDRQGAITDTQYF

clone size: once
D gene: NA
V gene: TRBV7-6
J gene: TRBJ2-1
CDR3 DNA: TGTGCCAGCAGCTTAGGAACTTACCCCTCCTACAATGAGCAGTTCTTC
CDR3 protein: CASSLGTYPSYNEQFF

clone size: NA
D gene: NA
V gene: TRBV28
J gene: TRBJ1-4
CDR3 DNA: TGTGCCAGCAGTTTTATAGGGCCTAGAAGTCGGGAACGGTCTAATGAAAAACTGTTTTTT
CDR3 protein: CASSFIGPRSRERSNEKLFF

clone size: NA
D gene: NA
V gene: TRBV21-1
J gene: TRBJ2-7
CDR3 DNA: TGTGCCAGCAGCACAATTCTGCGGGAGAGGGTAAGGAACGAGCAGTACTTC
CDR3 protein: CASSTILRERVRNEQYF

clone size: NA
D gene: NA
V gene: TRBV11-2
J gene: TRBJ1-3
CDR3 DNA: TGTGCCAGCAGCGTAGGACGGACAGACTCTGGAAACACCATATATTTT
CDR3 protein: CASSVGRTDSGNTIYF

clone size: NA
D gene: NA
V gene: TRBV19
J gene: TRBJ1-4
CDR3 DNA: TGTGCCAGCAATCCGGGACTGAGTAATGAAAAACTGTTTTTT
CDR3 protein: CASNPGLSNEKLFF

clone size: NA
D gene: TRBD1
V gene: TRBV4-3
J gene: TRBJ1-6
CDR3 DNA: TGCGCCAGCAGCCAAGAGGGGACAGGCAATTCACCCCTCCACTTT
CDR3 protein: CASSQEGTGNSPLHF